The entry that follows covers one T cell receptor (beta chain) sequence. Trimming stripped 6 bases from V and 8 bases from J, with 16 bases between. This CDR3 comprises 14 residues. Looked up from germline, CDR1 is WNHNN and CDR2 is SYGVQD (reference sequence). The sample originates from a study of shared clonotypes between healthy human individuals. Sorted-subset replicate PCR reactions contained around 220 ng DNA, corresponding to some 29,000 T cell genomes. Original processing notes: For the immunoSEQ data, sequences were junction-only without quality scores, so filtering differed. The protocol was immunoSEQ multiplex PCR, while the TCRdb copy is restricted to in-frame clones and leaves out a portion. From that table come the V and J calls and clone size; the DNA was used to work out D and trimming. The sample includes about 2.4 million clones, approximately 94% seen only once; the top ten take roughly 0.13%.

The sample comprised naive CD4+ T cells sorted from blood. Subset of the sample: CD45RA+ positively selected. The TCR was taken from a man aged 18 to 30 in good health. This chain uses TRBV10-1 with TRBJ1-4; possible D gene TRBD1, 5 bases. The CDR3 nucleotides are TGCGCCAGCAGCGAGGGACGATCGGGGGAAAAACTGTTTTTT. This gives the protein CASSEGRSGEKLFF.